One and the same sample provided the 13 T cell receptor beta chains below, sequenced in a study of naive and memory T cell subsets. Two oligonucleotides, mixed equimolar, formed the beta constant-region primer covering TRBC1 and TRBC2. TCRdb analysed the UMI-ligation and nested PCR reads with MiXCR anew, one entry per CDR3 protein. The table has around 160,000 distinct CDR3 sequences, about a sixth seen once. Material: naive CD4+ T cells from blood. These receptors all stem from a human donor in good health.

The sample holds a few counts of this clonotype. The CDR3 sequence is CASSLGRVATEAFF. In DNA form, the CDR3 reads TGTGCCAGCAGTTTAGGGAGGGTTGCCACTGAAGCTTTCTTT. V usage is TRBV6-5 and J usage is TRBJ1-1; D uncertain. V was cut by 4 bases and J by 4 bases, with 13 bases left in between. The CDR3 has 14 amino acids. CDR1 and CDR2 (germline): MNHEY, SVGAGI.

This chain links TRBV18 with TRBJ2-2, with TRBD2 identical over 9 bases. The germline gives CDR1 KGHSH, CDR2 LQKENI. The junction had 6 bases not matched to a gene; V was cut back by 2 bases and J by 5 bases. The CDR3 has 16 amino acids. CDR3 bases: TGTGCCAGCTCACCAGGCCAAGCGGGAGGTACCGGGGAGCTGTTTTTT. Its translation is CASSPGQAGGTGELFF.

This clonotype came up a few times. V gene TRBV20-1 combines with J gene TRBJ2-2; D is possibly TRBD2 (6 bases). Trimming shortened V by 3 bases and J by 4 bases, and 18 bases separated the two germline ends. CDR3 length: 16 residues. CDR1 is DFQATT, CDR2 SNEGSKA, per germline (reference sequence). The CDR3 reads CSASGREAPVTGELFF. The DNA for the CDR3 is TGCAGTGCTAGCGGGAGAGAGGCCCCAGTCACCGGGGAGCTGTTTTTT.

This chain links TRBV12-3 or TRBV12-4 with TRBJ1-2; no definite D call. CDR3 length equals 14 residues. With 5 bases removed from V and 2 bases from J, the gap between germline ends came to 12 bases. CDR3 sequence reads: CASSRLAFNYGYTF. The CDR3 DNA follows: TGTGCCAGCAGTCGGCTGGCGTTCAACTATGGCTACACCTTC.

The chain links TRBV6-2 or TRBV6-3 to TRBJ2-7; D is unresolved. The CDR3 is 12 residues long. Germline values: CDR1 MNHEY, CDR2 SVGEGT. V was shortened by 7 bases and J by 2 bases, with 9 bases between the two germline ends. The CDR3, as DNA: TGTGCCAGCACCACCGAGCCCTACGAGCAGTACTTC. Its translation is CASTTEPYEQYF.

This clonotype was seen a few times. The chain employs TRBV5-1 and TRBJ2-1, with 15 bases identical to TRBD2. Per the germline V gene, CDR1 is SGHRS and CDR2 is YFSETQ. V was pared by 3 bases and J by 1 base, with 5 bases of the junction left unmatched. The CDR3 has 18 residues. As DNA, the CDR3 is TGCGCCAGCAGCTCGCGGGGACTAGCGGGAGGTTCCTACAATGAGCAGTTCTTC. Amino acids: CASSSRGLAGGSYNEQFF.

This clonotype was seen a handful of times. The chain is built from TRBV29-1 and TRBJ2-5, with a tentative D call TRBD1 (6 bases). Trimming took 5 bases from V and 5 from J, leaving 18 bases between them. Per germline, CDR1 SQVTM and CDR2 ANQGSEA. The CDR3 totals 14 residues. The CDR3 spells CSVWSTGLGETQYF. Written as DNA, the CDR3 is TGCAGCGTTTGGTCGACAGGTTTGGGGGAGACCCAGTACTTC.

This clonotype came up a few times. The chain uses TRBV29-1 and TRBJ2-7, with TRBD1 identical over 9 bases. The CDR3 is 13 residues long. Germline trimming cut 6 bases from V and 4 bases from J; bases unmatched to any gene: 7. Germline V gives CDR1 SQVTM, CDR2 ANQGSEA. DNA of the CDR3: TGCAGCGTCACACAGGGGGCTGTTTACGAGCAGTACTTC. It encodes CSVTQGAVYEQYF.

V is TRBV7-9 and J is TRBJ1-2; TRBD1 matches at 9 bases. The V gene end was trimmed by 2 bases and the J gene end by 3 bases; junction bases not matched to a gene: 4. The length of the CDR3 is 15 residues. Germline values: CDR1 SEHNR, CDR2 FQNEAQ (reference sequence). The CDR3 reads CASSLSNRGHYGYTF. The CDR3 DNA reads TGTGCCAGCAGCTTATCTAACAGGGGGCACTATGGCTACACCTTC.

This clonotype came up a few times. This chain joins TRBV12-3 or TRBV12-4 and TRBJ2-7; 8 bases agree with TRBD2. The CDR3 runs to 15 residues. V gave up 3 bases and J gave up 4 bases; unmatched junction bases: 8. The CDR3 coding sequence is TGTGCCAGCAGTTTCTCTGGCGGGAGGATTTACGAGCAGTACTTC. Its translation: CASSFSGGRIYEQYF.

A few counts support this clonotype. The V and J genes are TRBV29-1 and TRBJ1-2; D unresolved. V lost 4 bases, J lost 0 bases, and 15 bases lay in between. CDR3 length: 15 amino acids. Germline CDR1 SQVTM, CDR2 ANQGSEA. The CDR3 here is CSVGGRTEANYGYTF. The DNA of the CDR3 is TGCAGCGTTGGCGGGAGGACTGAAGCTAACTATGGCTACACCTTC.

This clonotype was counted between two and nine times. The chain joins TRBV29-1 to TRBJ2-2, with unresolved D. Germline V gene lookup returns CDR1 SQVTM and CDR2 ANQGSEA. Trimming removed 4 bases at V and 4 bases at J, with 7 bases between. CDR3 length equals 12 residues. In DNA, the CDR3 is TGCAGCGTTGGGGGTCGCACCGGGGAGCTGTTTTTT. The encoded protein is CSVGGRTGELFF.

In this sample, this clonotype turned up a few times. CDR3 sequence reads: CASRLLENTEAFF. The CDR3 coding sequence is TGTGCCAGCAGGCTCCTGGAGAACACTGAAGCTTTCTTT. The chain links TRBV12-3 or TRBV12-4 to TRBJ1-1, with unresolved D. This CDR3 comprises 13 residues. V was shortened by 6 bases and J by 1 base, with 9 bases between the two germline ends.